The next 23 T cell receptor beta chains were all read from a single sample in a study of CD8+CD57+ T cells in acquired aplastic anemia. Sequencing involved patients with CD8+CD57+ cell expansion previously shown by flow cytometry. CDR3 and TCR beta VDJ profiling relied on genomic DNA as the template. TCRdb fed the reads into MiXCR, producing one record per CDR3 protein. Here the sample spans some 200,000 distinct CDR3 sequences, more than 45% being singletons. Source material: sorted CD4+, CD8+, or CD8+CD57+ T cells (not recorded which) from PBMCs. The receptors come from a human donor with aplastic anemia.

This clonotype occurred once. V usage is TRBV19 and J usage is TRBJ1-4; D not certain. The germline V gene has CDR1 LNHDA and CDR2 SQIVND (reference sequence). V was shortened by 2 bases and J by 6 bases, with 10 bases between the two germline ends. This CDR3 is built from 14 residues. CDR3 amino acids: CASSIRFKHEKLFF. The CDR3 bases are TGTGCCAGTAGTATAAGGTTCAAACATGAAAAACTGTTTTTT.

The CDR3: CASSLASGFSYEQYF. The CDR3 DNA follows: TGTGCCAGCAGCTTAGCTAGCGGTTTCTCCTACGAGCAGTACTTC. V gene TRBV7-8 combines with J gene TRBJ2-7, with D possibly TRBD2 on 6 matching bases. V lost 0 bases and J lost 0, with 9 bases in between. Germline-derived CDR1 and CDR2 are SGHVS and FQNEAQ. This CDR3 has 15 residues. The complete variable domain, with remaining parts taken from reference TRBV7-8 and TRBJ2-7, reads GAGVSQSPRYKVAKRGQDVALRCDPISGHVSLFWYQQALGQGPEFLTYFQNEAQLDKSGLPSDRFFAERPEGSVSTLKIQRTQQEDSAVYLCASSLASGFSYEQYFGPGTRLTVT.

To note about this clonotype: This may come from a read error, since a much larger clone is one base off. The chain couples TRBV7-3 to TRBJ2-1; TRBD1 or TRBD2 may be the D gene (6 bases each). Trimming left V 2 bases short and J 7 bases short, with 15 bases between. Germline V CDR1 and CDR2: SGHTA, FQGTGA. This CDR3 has 15 amino acids. CDR3 nucleotides: TGTGCCAGCAGCTTACATGGGGGCGCGGGGAATGAGCAGTTCTTC. This gives the protein CASSLHGGAGNEQFF.

The chain is built from TRBV7-7 and TRBJ2-5; a possible D gene is TRBD2 (6 bases). Germline V gene lookup returns CDR1 SSHAT and CDR2 FNYEAQ (reference sequence). Between the trimmed V and J ends, which lost 5 bases and 5 bases, there was a span of 12 bases. The CDR3 runs 13 residues. CDR3 amino acids: CASSTGRGETQYF. The DNA for the CDR3 is TGTGCCAGCAGCACCGGTCGGGGGGAGACCCAGTACTTC.

The sample holds many counts of this clonotype. V and J are TRBV6-4 and TRBJ1-4; D is undetermined. This CDR3 has 15 amino acids. V dropped 4 bases and J dropped 4 bases, with 13 bases sitting between them. Germline V gene lookup returns CDR1 MRHNA and CDR2 SNTAGT. CDR3 sequence reads: CASSAGIGVNEKLFF. The CDR3 nucleotides are TGTGCCAGCAGTGCCGGAATTGGGGTTAATGAAAAACTGTTTTTT.

Ten or more counts support this clonotype. The V gene is TRBV2, the J gene TRBJ1-2, with 7 bases matching TRBD1. The V gene end was trimmed by 1 base and the J gene end by 4 bases; junction bases not matched to a gene: 6. This CDR3 is 15 amino acids long. Germline CDR1 is SNHLY and CDR2 is FYNNEI. In nucleotides, the CDR3 is TGTGCCAGCAGTGAAGATGGGACAGTCAGCTATGGCTACACCTTC. It codes for CASSEDGTVSYGYTF.

The J gene is TRBJ1-1, the V gene TRBV5-4; no clear D gene. CDR3 length equals 13 residues. Trimming cost V 4 bases and J 1 base, with 8 bases left between them. The germline gives CDR1 SGHNT, CDR2 YYREEE (reference sequence). CDR3 DNA: TGTGCCAGCAGCCCTCAGCAGAACACTGAAGCTTTCTTT. This gives the protein CASSPQQNTEAFF.

There are many counts of this clonotype. The rearrangement links TRBV9 to TRBJ1-3; D might be TRBD1 (6 bases). Germline V CDR1 and CDR2: SGDLS, YYNGEE. V lost 3 bases and J lost 4, with 8 bases in between. CDR3 size: 13 residues. The CDR3 loop is CASSEGGGNTIYF. DNA for the CDR3: TGTGCCAGCAGCGAGGGGGGCGGAAACACCATATATTTT.

This clonotype has ten or more counts. The CDR3 does not close with the conserved phenylalanine or tryptophan, likely indicating a read error. The chain employs TRBV15 and TRBJ2-3; no definite D call. V shed 1 base and J shed 4 bases, with 6 bases lying between them. Germline V gives CDR1 LNHNV, CDR2 YYDKDF (reference sequence). The CDR3 totals 13 residues. The CDR3 DNA sequence: TGTGCCACCAGCAGAGGAAGGGCAGATACGCAGTATCTT. Its protein product is CATSRGRADTQYL.

This clonotype was picked up many times. The chain uses TRBV19 and TRBJ2-1, with 9 bases that match TRBD2. Germline CDR1 and CDR2: LNHDA and SQIVND (reference sequence). With V trimmed by 3 bases and J by 10 bases, 10 bases remained unmatched. The CDR3 length is 15 residues. CDR3 sequence reads: CASSILREGPREQFF. The CDR3 coding sequence is TGTGCCAGTAGTATCCTGCGGGAGGGCCCTCGGGAGCAGTTCTTC.

This clonotype has a handful of counts. This sequence joins TRBV15 and TRBJ1-2; tentatively, D is TRBD1 (5 bases). The germline gives CDR1 LNHNV, CDR2 YYDKDF (reference sequence). The CDR3 runs to 16 residues. Trimming removed 2 bases from V and 0 bases from J, with 13 bases in between. The CDR3 spells CATSRQRRDPNYGYTF. CDR3 DNA: TGTGCCACCAGCAGACAGAGGAGGGACCCTAACTATGGCTACACCTTC.

This chain uses TRBV15 with TRBJ2-7; 10 bases fit TRBD1. Germline loops: CDR1 LNHNV, CDR2 YYDKDF (reference sequence). Unmatched junction bases numbered 7, after V lost 6 bases and J lost 5 bases. CDR3 size: 14 residues. CDR3 DNA sequence: TGTGCCACCAGAATGGACAGGGGGATTCACGAGCAGTACTTC. Translating it yields CATRMDRGIHEQYF. Full variable domain (missing parts from reference TRBV15 and TRBJ2-7): DAMVIQNPRYQVTQFGKPVTLSCSQTLNHNVMYWYQQKSSQAPKLLFHYYDKDFNNEADTPDNFQSRRPNTSFCFLDIRSPGLGDTAMYLCATRMDRGIHEQYFGPGTRLTVT.

The table lists this clonotype with many counts. The CDR3 nucleotides read TGTGCCATCAGTGAGTGGACAGGGGATGGCTACACCTTC. As protein: CAISEWTGDGYTF. The chain recombines TRBV10-3 with TRBJ1-2; 9 bases are a match to TRBD1. V shed 1 base, J shed 6 bases, and the junction held 0 bases outside the gene matches. Germline values: CDR1 ENHRY, CDR2 SYGVKD. CDR3 length: 13 amino acids.

At least ten counts were recorded for this clonotype. V and J are TRBV5-4 and TRBJ1-6; D is ambiguous. Germline V gene sequence: CDR1 SGHNT, CDR2 YYREEE (reference sequence). This CDR3 is 13 amino acids long. Trimming removed 0 bases from V and 6 bases from J, with 4 bases in between. The CDR3 sequence is CASSLGFNSPLHF. The CDR3 DNA sequence: TGTGCCAGCAGCTTGGGGTTTAATTCACCCCTCCACTTT.

The chain combines TRBV29-1 with TRBJ2-2, with 8 bases aligning to TRBD2. V shed 7 bases, J shed 5 bases, and the junction held 12 bases outside the gene matches. This CDR3 contains 15 residues. Germline CDR1 SQVTM, CDR2 ANQGSEA. Written as DNA, the CDR3 is TGCAGCGCCGTACGCGGGGGGCTAAGTACCGGGGAGCTGTTTTTT. It encodes CSAVRGGLSTGELFF.

This chain connects TRBV24-1 to TRBJ2-2, with D maybe TRBD2 (6 bases). This CDR3 contains 16 residues. Germline V CDR1 and CDR2: KGHDR, SFDVKD. V lost 0 bases and J lost 5, with 12 bases in between. CDR3 nucleotides: TGTGCCACCAGTGATTTGCTATTCGGAGGGACCGGGGAGCTGTTTTTT. Translated, it gives CATSDLLFGGTGELFF.

The V call is TRBV2, the J call TRBJ1-6; D not resolved. Trimming pared 9 bases from V and 13 bases from J, leaving 7 bases between. Germline-derived CDR1 and CDR2 are SNHLY and FYNNEI. The CDR3 is 9 amino acids. The CDR3 nucleotides are TGTGCCAGTGGAGTGCCCCTCCACTTT. Translation gives CASGVPLHF.

This clonotype appeared many times. The rearrangement joins TRBV7-2 to TRBJ2-7; TRBD1 might be the D (5 bases). The CDR3 sequence is 14 residues long. V was trimmed by 3 bases and J by 3 bases, leaving 12 bases between them. Germline CDR1 reads SGHTA; CDR2 reads FQGNSA. The CDR3 spells CASSLQGSRYEQYF. In nucleotides, the CDR3 is TGTGCCAGCAGCTTGCAGGGTTCACGCTACGAGCAGTACTTC.

The chain carries TRBV24-1 and TRBJ2-1; the D gene is possibly TRBD1 (6 bases). V lost 3 bases, J lost 7 bases, and 15 bases lay in between. CDR3 size: 15 residues. Germline V gene sequence: CDR1 KGHDR, CDR2 SFDVKD. Here the CDR3 reads CATSDRTGYTNEQFF. The CDR3 DNA is TGTGCCACCAGTGATCGAACAGGGTATACGAATGAGCAGTTCTTC.

The chain recombines TRBV15 with TRBJ2-7; 10 bases map to TRBD1. V was clipped by 3 bases and J by 1 base; unmatched bases: 6. From germline, CDR1 is LNHNV and CDR2 YYDKDF (reference sequence). The CDR3 extends over 16 amino acids. The CDR3: CATSSHGTGASYEQYF. The CDR3 DNA sequence: TGTGCCACCAGCAGTCACGGGACAGGGGCTTCCTACGAGCAGTACTTC.

This clonotype was recorded at least ten times. The chain recombines TRBV7-9 with TRBJ2-3, with 8 bases that match TRBD2. Trimming removed 5 bases from V and 3 bases from J; junction bases left unmatched: 13. This CDR3 region has 17 residues. Germline V gene sequence: CDR1 SEHNR, CDR2 FQNEAQ (reference sequence). The DNA of the CDR3 is TGTGCCAGCAGCCCGACCAGCGGGAGAACGGGGACAGATACGCAGTATTTT. This translates into CASSPTSGRTGTDTQYF.

For the CDR3, the DNA is TGTGCCTCCCGGTTAGTCCTGGGCAATCAGCCCCAGCATTTT. It is translated as CASRLVLGNQPQHF. The chain carries TRBV19 and TRBJ1-5; the D is unclear. The germline CDR1 and CDR2 sequences are LNHDA and SQIVND (reference sequence). The CDR3 spans 14 residues. V was clipped by 11 bases and J by 2 bases, with 16 bases between them.

As for this clonotype: One end of the junction is discordant with germline, which a read error may explain. V and J are TRBV4-1 and TRBJ2-7; 9 nucleotides agree with TRBD1. The CDR3 is made up of 15 amino acids. In germline, CDR1 is MGHRA, CDR2 YSYEKL. In nucleotides, the CDR3 is TGTGCCAGCAGCCCAGACGGACAGGGGACCCAAAGGCCGTACTTC. It specifies CASSPDGQGTQRPYF.